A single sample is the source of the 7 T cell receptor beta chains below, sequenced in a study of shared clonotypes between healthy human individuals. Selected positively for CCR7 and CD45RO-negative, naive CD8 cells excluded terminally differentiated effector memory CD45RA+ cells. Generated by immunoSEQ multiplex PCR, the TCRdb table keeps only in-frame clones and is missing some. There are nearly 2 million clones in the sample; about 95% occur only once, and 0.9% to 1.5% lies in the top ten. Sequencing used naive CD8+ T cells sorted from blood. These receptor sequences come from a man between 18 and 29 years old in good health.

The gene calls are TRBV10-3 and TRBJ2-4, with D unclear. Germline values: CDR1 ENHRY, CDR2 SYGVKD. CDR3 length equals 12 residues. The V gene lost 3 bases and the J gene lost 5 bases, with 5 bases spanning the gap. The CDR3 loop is CAISDAQNIQYF. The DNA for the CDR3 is TGTGCCATCAGTGACGCTCAAAACATTCAGTACTTC.

The CDR3: CASSQDRDSAQYF. CDR3 nucleotide sequence: TGCGCCAGCAGCCAAGACCGGGACAGCGCACAGTACTTC. The chain joins TRBV4-1 to TRBJ2-4; TRBD1 agrees at 7 bases. CDR3 size: 13 residues. Germline V gives CDR1 MGHRA, CDR2 YSYEKL. The ends lost 0 bases at V and 13 bases at J; junction bases unmatched: 6.

CDR3 amino acids: CASSHPSGGSGTGELFF. The CDR3 DNA reads as TGTGCCAGCAGCCATCCTTCGGGGGGAAGCGGGACCGGGGAGCTGTTTTTT. The chain joins TRBV4-2 to TRBJ2-2; 7 positions match TRBD2. The CDR3 is 17 amino acids. Per the germline V gene, CDR1 is LGHNA and CDR2 is YNFKEQ. V was clipped by 3 bases and J by 5 bases; unmatched bases: 12.

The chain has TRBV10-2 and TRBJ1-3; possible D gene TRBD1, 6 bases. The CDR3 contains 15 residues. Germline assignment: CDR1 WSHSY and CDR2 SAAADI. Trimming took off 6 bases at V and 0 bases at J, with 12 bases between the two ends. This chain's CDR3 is CASSFDRSSGNTIYF. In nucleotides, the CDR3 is TGCGCCAGCAGCTTCGACAGGAGCTCTGGAAACACCATATATTTT.

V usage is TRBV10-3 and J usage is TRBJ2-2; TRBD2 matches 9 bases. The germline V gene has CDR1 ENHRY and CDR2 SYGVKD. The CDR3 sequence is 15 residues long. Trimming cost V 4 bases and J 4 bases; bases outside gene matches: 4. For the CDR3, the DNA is TGTGCCATCAGTGGGCGGGAGGGATTCACCGGGGAGCTGTTTTTT. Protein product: CAISGREGFTGELFF.

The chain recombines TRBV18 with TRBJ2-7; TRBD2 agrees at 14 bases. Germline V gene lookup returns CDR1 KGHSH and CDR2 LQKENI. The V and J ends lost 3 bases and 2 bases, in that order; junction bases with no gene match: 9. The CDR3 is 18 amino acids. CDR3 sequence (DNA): TGTGCCAGCTCACCCGGGACTAGCGGGAGCAACCCCCCCTACGAGCAGTACTTC. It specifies CASSPGTSGSNPPYEQYF.

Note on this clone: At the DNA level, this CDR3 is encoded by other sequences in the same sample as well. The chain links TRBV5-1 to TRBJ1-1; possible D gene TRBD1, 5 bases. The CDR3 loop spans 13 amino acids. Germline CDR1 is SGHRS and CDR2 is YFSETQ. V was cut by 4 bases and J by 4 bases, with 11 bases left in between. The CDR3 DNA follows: TGCGCCAGCAGCCTTAGCGGGGGCACTGAAGCTTTCTTT. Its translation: CASSLSGGTEAFF.